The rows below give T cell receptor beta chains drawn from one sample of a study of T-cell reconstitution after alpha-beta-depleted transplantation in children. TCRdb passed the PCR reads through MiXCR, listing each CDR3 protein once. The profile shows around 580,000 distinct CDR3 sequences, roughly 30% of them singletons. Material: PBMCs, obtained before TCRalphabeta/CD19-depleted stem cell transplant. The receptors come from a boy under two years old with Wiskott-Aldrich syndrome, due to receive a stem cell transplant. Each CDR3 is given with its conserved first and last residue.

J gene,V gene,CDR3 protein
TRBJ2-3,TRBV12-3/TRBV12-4,CASTPRDRAIGGTQYF
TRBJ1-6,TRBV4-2,CASSHDRAFISPLHF
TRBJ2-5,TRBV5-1,CASSLRGEEETQYF
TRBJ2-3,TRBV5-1,CASSPEGAGTDTQYF
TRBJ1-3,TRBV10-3,CAISDGQQSGNTIYF
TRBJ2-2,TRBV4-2,CASSQDVSGSNTGELFF
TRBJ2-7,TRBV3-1,CASSQGLAGGKGQYF
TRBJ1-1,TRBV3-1,CASSQAAPGVNTEAFF
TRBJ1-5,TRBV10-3,CAISHAGSNQPQHF
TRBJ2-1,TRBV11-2,CASSLIGYLGLRGYNEQFF
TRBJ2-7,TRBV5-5,CASSPREGHSYEQYF
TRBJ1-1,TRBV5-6,CASSHLRRGQNTEAFF
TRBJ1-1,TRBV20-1,CSARGPGKGTEAFF
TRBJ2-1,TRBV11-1,CASSLEPRVSKTDHYNEQFF
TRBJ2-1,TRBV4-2,CASSARLAPTNEQFF
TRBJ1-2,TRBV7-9,CASSTTGRRDGYTF
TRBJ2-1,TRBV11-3,CASSLTFPYNEQFF
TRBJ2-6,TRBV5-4,CASSLVSAGPGTFSGANVLTF
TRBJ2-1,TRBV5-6,CASSLLIGYDNEQFF
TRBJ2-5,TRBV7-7,CASSLKLAGGPETQYF
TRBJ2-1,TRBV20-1,CSASSGTNEQFF
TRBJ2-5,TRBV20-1,CSTWGAGETQYF
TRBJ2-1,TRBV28,CASSPTPDSPNEQFF
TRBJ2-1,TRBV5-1,CASSRVGSVTSYNEQFF
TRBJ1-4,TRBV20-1,CSARRGVGEKLFF
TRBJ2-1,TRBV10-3,CAISESGAGGTYNEQFF
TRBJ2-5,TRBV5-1,CASGRDYQETQYF
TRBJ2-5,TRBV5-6,CASSFRSSGGETQYF
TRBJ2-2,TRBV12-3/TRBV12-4,CASSRRAGGYTGELFF
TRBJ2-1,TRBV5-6,CASSRGLAGTLANEQFF
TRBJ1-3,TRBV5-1,CASSWTGDGGNTIYF
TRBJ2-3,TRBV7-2,CASSRRVWTDTQYF
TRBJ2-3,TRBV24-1,CATSPGTSNADTQYF
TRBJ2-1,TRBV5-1,CASSLSGILYNEQFF
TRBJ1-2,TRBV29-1,CSGVTGYGYTF
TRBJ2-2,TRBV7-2,CASSPSGSFTGELFF
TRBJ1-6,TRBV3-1,CASSQDKGTANSPLHF
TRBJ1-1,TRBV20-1,CSAPGRNTEAFF
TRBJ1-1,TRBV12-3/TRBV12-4,CASSPRQGRTEAFF
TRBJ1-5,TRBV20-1,CSARDPRGYSNQPQHF
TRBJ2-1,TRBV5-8,CASSLKGLAGIFEQFF
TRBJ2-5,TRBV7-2,CASSSGQRKETQYF
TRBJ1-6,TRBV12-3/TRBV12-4,CASTLRAGGNSPLHF
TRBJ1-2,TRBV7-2,CASSLIWQGVDGYTF
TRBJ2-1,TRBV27,CASRGYAIAGEGEQFF
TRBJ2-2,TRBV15,CATSRISGANTGELFF
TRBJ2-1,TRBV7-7,CASSLTSGSNNEQFF